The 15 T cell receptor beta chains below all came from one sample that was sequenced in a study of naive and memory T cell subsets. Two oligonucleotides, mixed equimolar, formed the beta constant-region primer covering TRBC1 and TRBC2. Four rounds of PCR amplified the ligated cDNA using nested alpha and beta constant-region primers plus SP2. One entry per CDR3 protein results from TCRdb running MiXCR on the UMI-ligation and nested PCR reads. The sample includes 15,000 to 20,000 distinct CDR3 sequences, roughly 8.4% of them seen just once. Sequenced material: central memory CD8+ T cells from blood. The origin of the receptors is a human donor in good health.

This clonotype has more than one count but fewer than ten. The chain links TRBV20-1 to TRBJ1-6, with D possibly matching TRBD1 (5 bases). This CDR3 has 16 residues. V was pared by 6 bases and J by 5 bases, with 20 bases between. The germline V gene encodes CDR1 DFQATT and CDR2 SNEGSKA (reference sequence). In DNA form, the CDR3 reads TGCAGTGCCGGGCGGGACCCTGGGGTAGATAATTCACCCCTCCACTTT. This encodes CSAGRDPGVDNSPLHF.

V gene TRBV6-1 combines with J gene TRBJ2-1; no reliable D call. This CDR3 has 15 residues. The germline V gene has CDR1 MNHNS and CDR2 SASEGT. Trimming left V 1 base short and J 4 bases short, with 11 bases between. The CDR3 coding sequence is TGTGCCAGCAGTGAAGAGGCTGGGTCTTACAATGAGCAGTTCTTC. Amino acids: CASSEEAGSYNEQFF.

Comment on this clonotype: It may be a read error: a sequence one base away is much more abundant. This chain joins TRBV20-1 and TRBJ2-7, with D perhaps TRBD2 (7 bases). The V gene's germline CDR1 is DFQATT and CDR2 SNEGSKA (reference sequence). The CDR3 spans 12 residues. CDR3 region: CSAWGGSYKQYF. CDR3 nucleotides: TGCAGTGCTTGGGGGGGCTCCTACAAGCAGTACTTC.

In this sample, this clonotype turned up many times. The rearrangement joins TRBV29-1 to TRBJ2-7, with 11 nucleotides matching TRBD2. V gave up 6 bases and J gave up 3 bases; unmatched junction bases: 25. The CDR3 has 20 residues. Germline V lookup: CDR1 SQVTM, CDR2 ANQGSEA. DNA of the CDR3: TGCAGCGTCCCCAAGGGCCGGGACAAAGTACTAGCGGGGGTTTTCTACGAGCAGTACTTC. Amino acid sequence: CSVPKGRDKVLAGVFYEQYF.

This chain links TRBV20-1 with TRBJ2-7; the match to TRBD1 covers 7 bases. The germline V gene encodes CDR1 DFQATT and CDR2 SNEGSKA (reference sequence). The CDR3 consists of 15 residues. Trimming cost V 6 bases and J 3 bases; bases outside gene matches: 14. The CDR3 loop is CSAKPDREGIYEQYF. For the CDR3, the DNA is TGCAGTGCAAAACCCGACAGGGAAGGTATCTACGAGCAGTACTTC.

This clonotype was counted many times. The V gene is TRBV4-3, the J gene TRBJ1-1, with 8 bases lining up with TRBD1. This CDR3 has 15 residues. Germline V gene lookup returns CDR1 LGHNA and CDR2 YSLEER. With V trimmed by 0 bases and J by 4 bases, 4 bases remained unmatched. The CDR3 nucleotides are TGCGCCAGCAGCCAAGACCGGGACAGGACCACTGAAGCTTTCTTT. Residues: CASSQDRDRTTEAFF.

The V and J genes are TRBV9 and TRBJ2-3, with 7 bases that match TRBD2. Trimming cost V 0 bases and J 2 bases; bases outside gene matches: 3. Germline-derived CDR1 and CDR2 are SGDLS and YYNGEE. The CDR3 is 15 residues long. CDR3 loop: CASSVGEGPTDTQYF. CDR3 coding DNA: TGTGCCAGCAGCGTAGGGGAGGGGCCCACAGATACGCAGTATTTT.

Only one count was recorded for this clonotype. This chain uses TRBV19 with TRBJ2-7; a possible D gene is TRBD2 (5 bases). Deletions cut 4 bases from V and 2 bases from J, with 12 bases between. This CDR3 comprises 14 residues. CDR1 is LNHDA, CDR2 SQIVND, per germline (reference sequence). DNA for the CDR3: TGTGCCAGTAGTACTCGAGGGATTACCTACGAGCAGTACTTC. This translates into CASSTRGITYEQYF.

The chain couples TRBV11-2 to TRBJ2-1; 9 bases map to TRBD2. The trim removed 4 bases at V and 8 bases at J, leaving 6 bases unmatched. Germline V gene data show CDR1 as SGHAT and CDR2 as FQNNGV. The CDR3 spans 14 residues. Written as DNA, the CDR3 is TGTGCCAGCAGCTCCCCGGGACTAGCCGATGAGCAGTTCTTC. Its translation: CASSSPGLADEQFF.

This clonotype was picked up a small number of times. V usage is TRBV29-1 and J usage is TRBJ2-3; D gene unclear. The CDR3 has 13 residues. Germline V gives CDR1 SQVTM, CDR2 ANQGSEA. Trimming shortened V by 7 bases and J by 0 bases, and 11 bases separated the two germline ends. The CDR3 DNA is TGCAGCGCCAGTACCAAAAGCACAGATACGCAGTATTTT. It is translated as CSASTKSTDTQYF.

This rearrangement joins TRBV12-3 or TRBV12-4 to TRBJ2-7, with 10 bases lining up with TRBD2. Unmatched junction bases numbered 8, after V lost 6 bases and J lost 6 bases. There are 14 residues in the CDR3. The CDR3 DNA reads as TGTGCCAGCAGGATCGGATCTAGCGGGGGCGAGCAGTACTTC. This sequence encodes CASRIGSSGGEQYF.

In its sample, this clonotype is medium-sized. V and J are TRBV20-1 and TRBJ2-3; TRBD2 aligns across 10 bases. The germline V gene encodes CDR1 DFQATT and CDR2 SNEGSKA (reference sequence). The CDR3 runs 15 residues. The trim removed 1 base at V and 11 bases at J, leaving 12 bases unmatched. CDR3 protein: CSARGETSGDLGQYF. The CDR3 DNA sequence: TGCAGTGCTAGAGGAGAAACTAGCGGGGATTTGGGGCAGTATTTT.

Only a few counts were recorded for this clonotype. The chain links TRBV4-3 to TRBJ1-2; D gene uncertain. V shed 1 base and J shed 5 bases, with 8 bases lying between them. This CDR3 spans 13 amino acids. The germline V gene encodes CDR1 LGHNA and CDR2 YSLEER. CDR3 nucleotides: TGCGCCAGCAGCCAAGGGGTCAATTATGGCTACACCTTC. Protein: CASSQGVNYGYTF.

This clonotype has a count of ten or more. In nucleotides, the CDR3 is TGCGCCAGCAGCTTGCTAAGGGGGGGCCTTGATACGCAGTATTTT. This gives the protein CASSLLRGGLDTQYF. This chain uses TRBV5-1 with TRBJ2-3; TRBD2 might be the D (7 bases). Germline CDR1 is SGHRS and CDR2 is YFSETQ. V was shortened by 1 base and J by 6 bases, with 15 bases between the two germline ends. CDR3 size: 15 residues.

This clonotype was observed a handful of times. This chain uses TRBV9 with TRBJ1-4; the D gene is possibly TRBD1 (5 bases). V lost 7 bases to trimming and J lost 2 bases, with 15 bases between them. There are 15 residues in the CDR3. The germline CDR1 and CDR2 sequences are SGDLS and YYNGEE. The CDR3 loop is CASASGGGTNEKLFF. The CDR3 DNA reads TGTGCCAGCGCAAGCGGGGGGGGTACTAATGAAAAACTGTTTTTT.